This is a list of T cell receptor beta chains from one sample in a study of beta chain features in type 1 diabetes. Using immunoSEQ multiplex PCR, the repertoire was profiled, and TCRdb retains in-frame clones only, with some absent. The sample carries around 300,000 clones, 9.5% to 12% recorded once. The sample was naive CD4+ T cells from blood. Source of these receptors: a woman aged 25 to 39 in good health. Both conserved end residues are part of each CDR3.

V gene	CDR3 length	J gene	CDR3 protein
TRBV23-1	16	TRBJ1-2	CASSQSGTGGFDGYTF
TRBV10-3	13	TRBJ2-2	CAINLQGNGELFF
TRBV30	15	TRBJ2-1	CAWTRLATTYNEQFF
TRBV9	12	TRBJ2-2	CATGTNTGELFF
TRBV7-2	15	TRBJ2-3	CASSLGGILTDTQYF
TRBV5-1	14	TRBJ2-3	CASSLEREANTQYF
TRBV5-1	15	TRBJ2-7	CASSSVAGVSYEQYF
TRBV10-3	13	TRBJ2-7	CAIKLAGADEQYF
TRBV16	15	TRBJ1-4	CASSQSGQGDEKLFF
TRBV11-2	14	TRBJ2-7	CASSSTSGLYEQYF
TRBV19	14	TRBJ2-7	CASSRSQPEYEQYF
TRBV28	15	TRBJ1-5	CASSLAAGGGQPQHF
TRBV2	12	TRBJ2-7	CASRRDSYEQYF
TRBV5-1	13	TRBJ2-5	CASSLPGEETQYF
TRBV9	14	TRBJ2-7	CASSTGTRTYEQYF
TRBV29-1	15	TRBJ2-5	CSAQTTSGRPETQYF
TRBV18	14	TRBJ2-7	CASSPPGAQDEQYF
TRBV29-1	14	TRBJ2-7	CSVERQGLPYEQYF
TRBV7-6	15	TRBJ2-5	CASSLVEQARETQYF
TRBV28	13	TRBJ1-2	CASSLVSLYGYTF
TRBV11-2	15	TRBJ2-1	CASSLEGQVYNEQFF
TRBV6-5	14	TRBJ2-1	CASSLSGQTGEQFF
TRBV9	15	TRBJ2-5	CASSVGGGGQETQYF
TRBV29-1	13	TRBJ2-3	CSVARDLRDTQYF
TRBV6-6	14	TRBJ2-7	CASTSWTGAYEQYF
TRBV4-1	12	TRBJ2-3	CASSRLGETQYF
TRBV7-2	17	TRBJ2-6	CASSLGGRYTGANVLTF
TRBV7-6	17	TRBJ2-1	CASSLTPPAGGPHEQFF
TRBV4-3	16	TRBJ2-1	CASSQEGGSFGDEQFF
TRBV27	15	TRBJ2-5	CASSPLAEGKVTQYF
TRBV15	12	TRBJ2-7	CATSRERAEQYF
TRBV4-3	15	TRBJ2-7	CASSHLAGGSYEQYF
TRBV2	14	TRBJ2-7	CASKNRAQAYEQYF
TRBV28	13	TRBJ2-7	CASISGSSYEQYF
TRBV6-5	14	TRBJ1-1	CASSYPGQTAEAFF
TRBV27	14	TRBJ1-2	CASSSGQGAGGYTF
TRBV7-2	14	TRBJ2-3	CASSLSAGTDTQYF
TRBV9	15	TRBJ2-1	CASTPGGAPYNEQFF
TRBV9	15	TRBJ2-1	CASSPRLEWREGAFF
TRBV5-1	15	TRBJ2-3	CASNLLAAEGDTQYF
TRBV5-8	15	TRBJ2-7	CASSLNRDWSYEQYF
TRBV30	13	TRBJ1-5	CAWSPGGDQPQHF
TRBV5-1	16	TRBJ2-1	CASSFLASSPYNEQFF
TRBV18	15	TRBJ2-3	CASSPSSGSADTQYF
TRBV11-2	16	TRBJ2-1	CASSPRAPGPYNEQFF
TRBV6-5	14	TRBJ2-1	CASSYSSVRHEQFF
TRBV2	15	TRBJ1-5	CASSEPRGGNQPQHF
TRBV7-8	15	TRBJ2-3	CASSPSERSTDTQYF
TRBV4-3	17	TRBJ2-5	CASSQGSGSGSWETQYF
TRBV11-2	15	TRBJ2-1	CASSLGLALYNEQFF
TRBV6-5	14	TRBJ2-7	CASSYSTQGFEQYF
TRBV5-1	14	TRBJ2-1	CASSPTSGNNEQFF
TRBV27	15	TRBJ2-7	CASSTRDRGSYEQYF
TRBV19	15	TRBJ2-1	CASTLLAGGLNEQFF
TRBV2	16	TRBJ2-2	CASKTHPPPNTGELFF
TRBV23-1	17	TRBJ2-7	CASSQAPDRASHYEQYF
TRBV7-9	15	TRBJ2-1	CASSRRQGAWDEQFF
TRBV28	18	TRBJ2-6	CASSSQDGGGPGANVLTF
TRBV25-1	13	TRBJ2-5	CASSETRGETQYF